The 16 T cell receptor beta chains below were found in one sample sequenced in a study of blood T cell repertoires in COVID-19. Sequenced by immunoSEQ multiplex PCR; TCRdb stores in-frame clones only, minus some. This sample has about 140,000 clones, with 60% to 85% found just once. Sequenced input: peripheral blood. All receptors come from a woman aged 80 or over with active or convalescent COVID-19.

The CDR3 sequence: CASSKPGAGGGETQYF. The CDR3 DNA reads TGTGCCAGCAGTAAGCCAGGGGCGGGCGGTGGAGAGACCCAGTACTTC. This chain joins TRBV6-2 or TRBV6-3 and TRBJ2-5, with D perhaps matching TRBD1 (6 bases). The V and J ends lost 5 bases and 4 bases respectively, with 20 bases between them. The CDR3 loop spans 16 amino acids. Germline V lookup: CDR1 MNHEY, CDR2 SVGEGT.

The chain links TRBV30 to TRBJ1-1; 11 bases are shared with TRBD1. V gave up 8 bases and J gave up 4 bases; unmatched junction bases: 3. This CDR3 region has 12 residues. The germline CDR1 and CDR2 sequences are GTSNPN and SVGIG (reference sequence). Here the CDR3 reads CAHGTGGTEAFF. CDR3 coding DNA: TGTGCCCACGGGACAGGGGGCACTGAAGCTTTCTTT. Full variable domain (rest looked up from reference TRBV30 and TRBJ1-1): SQTIHQWPATLVQPVGSPLSLECTVEGTSNPNLYWYRQAAGRGLQLLFYSVGIGQISSEVPQNLSASRPQDRQFILSSKKLLLSDSGFYLCAHGTGGTEAFFGQGTRLTVV.

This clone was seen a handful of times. CDR3 protein: CASSLIAGNTGELFF. CDR3 coding DNA: TGTGCCAGCAGCTTGATAGCTGGGAACACCGGGGAGCTGTTTTTT. The chain combines TRBV5-5 with TRBJ2-2; D is ambiguous. Germline CDR1 and CDR2: SGHKS and YYEKEE (reference sequence). The CDR3 is 15 residues long. Trimming shortened V by 1 base and J by 1 base, and 8 bases separated the two germline ends.

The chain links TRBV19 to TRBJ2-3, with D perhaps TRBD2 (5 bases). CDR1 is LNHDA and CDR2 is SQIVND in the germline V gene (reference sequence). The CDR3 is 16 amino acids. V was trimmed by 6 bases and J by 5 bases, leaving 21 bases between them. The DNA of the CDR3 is TGTGCCAGTAGGGAGAGAGGGTCAGTGGTCGGAGATACGCAGTATTTT. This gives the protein CASRERGSVVGDTQYF.

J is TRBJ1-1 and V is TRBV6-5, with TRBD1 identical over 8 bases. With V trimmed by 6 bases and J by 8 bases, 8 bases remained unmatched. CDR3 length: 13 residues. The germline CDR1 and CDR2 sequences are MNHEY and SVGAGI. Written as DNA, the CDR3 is TGTGCCAGCAGAGAGACAGGGGCGGGGGAAGCTTTCTTT. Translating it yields CASRETGAGEAFF.

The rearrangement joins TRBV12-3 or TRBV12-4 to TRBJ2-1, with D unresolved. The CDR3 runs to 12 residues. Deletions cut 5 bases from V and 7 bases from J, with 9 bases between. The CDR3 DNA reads TGTGCCAGCAGTCCCATCGGGAATGAGCAGTTCTTC. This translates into CASSPIGNEQFF.

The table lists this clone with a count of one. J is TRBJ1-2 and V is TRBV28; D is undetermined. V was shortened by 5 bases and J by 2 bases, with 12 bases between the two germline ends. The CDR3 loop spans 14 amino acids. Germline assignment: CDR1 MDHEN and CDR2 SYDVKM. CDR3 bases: TGTGCCAGCAGTGAACAGTTACAGAACTATGGCTACACCTTC. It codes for CASSEQLQNYGYTF.

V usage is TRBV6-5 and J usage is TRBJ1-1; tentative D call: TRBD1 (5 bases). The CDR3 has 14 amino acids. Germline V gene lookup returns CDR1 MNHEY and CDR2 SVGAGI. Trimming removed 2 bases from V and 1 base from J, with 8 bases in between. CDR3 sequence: CASSYEQGNTEAFF. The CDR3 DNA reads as TGTGCCAGCAGTTACGAGCAGGGGAACACTGAAGCTTTCTTT.

CDR3 sequence (DNA): TGTGCCAGCAGTGAAGCTGCGGGGGGGAGCTTCAATGAGCAGTTCTTC. It is translated as CASSEAAGGSFNEQFF. The chain employs TRBV6-1 and TRBJ2-1; 9 positions agree with TRBD2. The CDR3 totals 16 residues. Germline V lookup: CDR1 MNHNS, CDR2 SASEGT. V lost 0 bases and J lost 6; bases outside the gene matches: 6.

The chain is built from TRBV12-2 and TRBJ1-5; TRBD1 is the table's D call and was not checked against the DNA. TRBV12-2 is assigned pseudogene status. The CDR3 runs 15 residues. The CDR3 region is CASRPRGFGNQPQHF. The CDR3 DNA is TGTGCAAGTCGCCCCAGGGGTTTTGGCAATCAGCCCCAGCATTTT.

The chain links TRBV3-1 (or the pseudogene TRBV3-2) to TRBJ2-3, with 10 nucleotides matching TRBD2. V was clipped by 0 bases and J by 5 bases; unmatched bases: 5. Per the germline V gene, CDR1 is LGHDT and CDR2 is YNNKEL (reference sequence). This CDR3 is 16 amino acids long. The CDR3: CASSQDSSGSKDTQYF. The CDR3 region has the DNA TGTGCCAGCAGCCAAGATTCTAGCGGGAGTAAAGATACGCAGTATTTT.

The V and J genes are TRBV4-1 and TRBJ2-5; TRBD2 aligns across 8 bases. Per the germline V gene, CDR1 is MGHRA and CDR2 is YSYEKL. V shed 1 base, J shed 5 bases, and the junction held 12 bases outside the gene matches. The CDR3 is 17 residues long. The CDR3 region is CASSQGPNGGGWETQYF. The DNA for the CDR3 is TGCGCCAGCAGCCAAGGCCCCAACGGGGGGGGCTGGGAGACCCAGTACTTC.

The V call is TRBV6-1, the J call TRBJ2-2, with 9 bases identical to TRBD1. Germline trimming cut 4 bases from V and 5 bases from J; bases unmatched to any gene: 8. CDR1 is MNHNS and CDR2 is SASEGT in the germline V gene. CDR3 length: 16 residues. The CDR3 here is CASSGGTGSRTGELFF. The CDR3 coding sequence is TGTGCCAGCAGTGGGGGGACAGGGTCGAGGACCGGGGAGCTGTTTTTT.

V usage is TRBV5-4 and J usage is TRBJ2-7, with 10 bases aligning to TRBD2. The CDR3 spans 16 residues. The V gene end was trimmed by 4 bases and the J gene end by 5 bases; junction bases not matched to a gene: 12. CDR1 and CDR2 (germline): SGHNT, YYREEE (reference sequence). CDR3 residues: CASSPLAGGVRDEQYF. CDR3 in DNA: TGTGCCAGCAGCCCATTAGCGGGGGGTGTCCGGGACGAGCAGTACTTC.

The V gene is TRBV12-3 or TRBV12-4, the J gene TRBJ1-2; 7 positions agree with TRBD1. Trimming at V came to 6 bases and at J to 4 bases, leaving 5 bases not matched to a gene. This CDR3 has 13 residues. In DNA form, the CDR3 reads TGTGCCAGCAGCCGGGACAGAGGCTATGGCTACACCTTC. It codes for CASSRDRGYGYTF.

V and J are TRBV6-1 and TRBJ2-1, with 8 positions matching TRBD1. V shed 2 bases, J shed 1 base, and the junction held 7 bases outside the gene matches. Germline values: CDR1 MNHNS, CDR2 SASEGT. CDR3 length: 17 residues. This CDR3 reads CASSEPAGGFSYNEQFF. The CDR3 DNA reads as TGTGCCAGCAGTGAACCCGCAGGGGGCTTTTCCTACAATGAGCAGTTCTTC.